The present T cell receptor beta chain was sequenced within a study of control samples from healthy donors and cancer patients. Generated by immunoSEQ multiplex PCR, the TCRdb table keeps only in-frame clones and is missing some. This sample has around 110,000 clones, with 93% found just once. The CDR3 consists of 15 residues. Germline V gene lookup returns CDR1 SGHTA and CDR2 FQGNSA. The V end was cut by 9 bases, the J end by 2 bases, with 19 bases between. Specimen: blood. This chain uses TRBV7-2 with TRBJ1-2; tentatively, D is TRBD1 (5 bases). This sequence was found in a young man in good health. The CDR3 here is CASRQWLSQNYGYTF. The DNA for the CDR3 is TGTGCCAGTAGACAGTGGTTATCCCAAAACTATGGCTACACCTTC.